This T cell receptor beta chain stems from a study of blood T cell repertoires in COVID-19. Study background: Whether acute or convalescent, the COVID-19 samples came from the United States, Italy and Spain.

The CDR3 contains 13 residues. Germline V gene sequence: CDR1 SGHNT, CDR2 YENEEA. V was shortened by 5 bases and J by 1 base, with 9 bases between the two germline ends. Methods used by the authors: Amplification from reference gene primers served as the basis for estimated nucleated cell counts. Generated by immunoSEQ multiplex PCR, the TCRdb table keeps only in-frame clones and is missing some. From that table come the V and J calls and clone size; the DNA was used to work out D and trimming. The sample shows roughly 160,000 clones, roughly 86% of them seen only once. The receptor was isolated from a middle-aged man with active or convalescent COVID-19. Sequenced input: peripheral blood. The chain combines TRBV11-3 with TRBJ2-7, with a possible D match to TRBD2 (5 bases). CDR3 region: CASSVRGSYEQYF. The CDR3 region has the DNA TGTGCCAGCAGCGTCCGAGGGTCCTACGAGCAGTACTTC.